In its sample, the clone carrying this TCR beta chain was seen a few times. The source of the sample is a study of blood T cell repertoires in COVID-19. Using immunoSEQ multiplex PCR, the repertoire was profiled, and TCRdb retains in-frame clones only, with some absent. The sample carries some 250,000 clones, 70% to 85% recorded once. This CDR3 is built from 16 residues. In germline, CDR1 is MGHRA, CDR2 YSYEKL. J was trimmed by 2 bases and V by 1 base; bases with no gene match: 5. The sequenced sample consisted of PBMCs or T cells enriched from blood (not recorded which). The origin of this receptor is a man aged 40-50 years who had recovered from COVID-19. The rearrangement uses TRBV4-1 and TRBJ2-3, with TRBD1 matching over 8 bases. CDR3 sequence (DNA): TGCGCCAGCAGCCAAGGTTGGACAGGGTCCACAGATACGCAGTATTTT. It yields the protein CASSQGWTGSTDTQYF.